Listed below are T cell receptor beta chains from one sample, sequenced in a study of cytomegalovirus exposure and HLA in healthy donors. Sequenced by immunoSEQ multiplex PCR; TCRdb stores in-frame clones only, minus some. Its clone listing holds 93,000 or so clones. Specimen: PBMCs. These receptor sequences come from a man aged 40-49 years in good health and CMV-seronegative. CDR3s include the opening cysteine and the closing phenylalanine or tryptophan. The order of the fields is CDR3 length, D gene, V gene, J gene, CDR3 DNA, CDR3 protein. D genes are given only for firm matches.

>15|-|TRBV6-5|TRBJ2-2
TGTGCCAGCAGTTACAGGGGGGAGGGCACCGGGGAGCTGTTTTTT
CASSYRGEGTGELFF
>14|-|TRBV5-1|TRBJ2-1
TGCGCCAGCAAGAGGGGGAACGGGGTGGATGAGCAGTTCTTC
CASKRGNGVDEQFF
>15|TRBD2|TRBV27|TRBJ2-3
TGTGCCAGCAGTACGACTAGCGGATACACAGATACGCAGTATTTT
CASSTTSGYTDTQYF
>13|-|TRBV10-3|TRBJ1-4
TGTGCCATCAAGGCAGGGACTAATGAAAAACTGTTTTTT
CAIKAGTNEKLFF
>16|TRBD2|TRBV28|TRBJ2-3
TGTGCCAGCAGTTATCGTCGGGGGGGTTGGACAGATACGCAGTATTTT
CASSYRRGGWTDTQYF
>13|TRBD1|TRBV6-6|TRBJ2-2
TGTGCCAGCAGGGGACAGGGATCCGGGGAGCTGTTTTTT
CASRGQGSGELFF
>17|-|TRBV10-1|TRBJ1-1
TGCGCCAGCAGTGAGTCGATAGGAGGAGATATGAACACTGAAGCTTTCTTT
CASSESIGGDMNTEAFF
>13|-|TRBV5-6|TRBJ1-2
TGTGCCAGCAGCAGGGAGGGGAACTATGGCTACACCTTC
CASSREGNYGYTF
>13|-|TRBV6-5|TRBJ1-1
TGTGCCAGCAGCATCCCAGGGCGAACTGAAGCTTTCTTT
CASSIPGRTEAFF
>15|TRBD1|TRBV18|TRBJ2-7
TGTGCCAGCTCACCTAGGACAGGGGTTTATAGCGAGCAGTACTTC
CASSPRTGVYSEQYF
>13|TRBD2|TRBV29-1|TRBJ2-5
TGCAGCGTTGAAGTGGGAGGGGCAGAGACCCAGTACTTC
CSVEVGGAETQYF
>12|-|TRBV18|TRBJ1-5
TGTGCCAGCTCACCGACAAATCAGCCCCAGCATTTT
CASSPTNQPQHF
>15|-|TRBV11-2|TRBJ2-3
TGTGCCAGCAGCTTAGACAGGGGAAGGACAGATACGCAGTATTTT
CASSLDRGRTDTQYF
>16|TRBD2|TRBV28|TRBJ2-5
TGTGCCAGCAGTCTCGGACTAGCGGGAGGTTCCGAGACCCAGTACTTC
CASSLGLAGGSETQYF
>15|TRBD1|TRBV5-4|TRBJ1-1
TGTGCCAGCAGCTTGGCCGCGACAGGGAGCACTGAAGCTTTCTTT
CASSLAATGSTEAFF
>13|-|TRBV5-6|TRBJ1-3
TGTGCCAGCAGCCACAGGGTTAGAAACACCATATATTTT
CASSHRVRNTIYF
>14|-|TRBV7-2|TRBJ2-2
TGTGCCAGCAGCCTCGTGGCGGACACCGGGGAGCTGTTTTTT
CASSLVADTGELFF
>12|-|TRBV28|TRBJ2-3
TGTGCCAGCAGCCCCCGAGGGGATACGCAGTATTTT
CASSPRGDTQYF
>12|-|TRBV10-3|TRBJ2-2
TGTGCCATCACCCGGCGAGATGGGGAGCTGCTTTTT
CAITRRDGELLF
>12|-|TRBV28|TRBJ2-7
TGTGCCAGCAGCCGGGGCTCCTACGAGCAGTACTTC
CASSRGSYEQYF
>17|-|TRBV14|TRBJ2-6
TGTGCCAGCAGCCAAGGTGCGGCGTTTACTGGGGCCAACGTCCTGACTTTC
CASSQGAAFTGANVLTF
>13|TRBD1|TRBV11-2|TRBJ1-2
TGTGCCAGCAGCCGGGACAGGGGGCGGGGCTACACCTTC
CASSRDRGRGYTF
>19|TRBD2|TRBV18|TRBJ2-5
TGTGCCAGCTCACCAGGACGGGGTAGCGGGGGGAACCTCCAAGAGACCCAGTACTTC
CASSPGRGSGGNLQETQYF
>15|TRBD2|TRBV7-2|TRBJ2-5
TGTGCCAGCAGCTCAGCGAGCGGGGGCGGGGAGACCCAGTACTTC
CASSSASGGGETQYF
>16|TRBD1|TRBV19|TRBJ1-5
TGTGCCAGTAATGGAGCCGGGACAGCAAGCAATCAGCCCCAGCATTTT
CASNGAGTASNQPQHF
>17|TRBD2|TRBV5-6|TRBJ2-3
TGTGCCAGCAGCTTAGTAGGTTCGGGAGGGAGCACAGATACGCAGTATTTT
CASSLVGSGGSTDTQYF
>15|TRBD2|TRBV27|TRBJ2-2
TGTGCCAGCAAGATAAGGGAGGGACGCACCGGGGAGCTGTTTTTT
CASKIREGRTGELFF
>11|TRBD1|TRBV2|TRBJ1-1
TGTGCCAGCCAATTACAGGGGGAAGCTTTCTTT
CASQLQGEAFF
>14|-|TRBV18|TRBJ1-1
TGTGCCAGCTCACCACCTAACATGAACACTGAAGCTTTCTTT
CASSPPNMNTEAFF
>14|TRBD2|TRBV10-1|TRBJ2-1
TGCGCCAGCAGCCGGACTAGCGACTACAATGAGCAGTTCTTC
CASSRTSDYNEQFF
>16|-|TRBV6-6|TRBJ1-2
TGTGCCAGCATCTCCGGAGAACGGCCACTTAACTATGGCTACACCTTC
CASISGERPLNYGYTF
>12|-|TRBV7-9|TRBJ2-7
TGTGCCACCGAGCTGGACAGCTACGAGCAGTACTTC
CATELDSYEQYF
>13|-|TRBV30|TRBJ2-3
TGTGCCTGGAGTCCCCGGGGACTTCAATCGCAGTATTTT
CAWSPRGLQSQYF
>13|-|TRBV11-2|TRBJ2-3
TGTGCCAGCAGCCGTAGTTACACAGATACGCAGTATTTT
CASSRSYTDTQYF
>17|TRBD1|TRBV2|TRBJ2-7
TGTGCCAGCAGTTCGAATCCCGATGGGACAGGCTCCTACGAGCAGTACTTC
CASSSNPDGTGSYEQYF
>16|TRBD2|TRBV5-8|TRBJ2-3
TGTGCCAGCAGCTTTGGGGAATGGACTAGAACAGATACGCAGTATTTT
CASSFGEWTRTDTQYF
>14|-|TRBV2|TRBJ2-7
TGTGCCGGACAACTGGGGACTTTATCCTACGAGCAGTACTTC
CAGQLGTLSYEQYF